Sequencing of this T cell receptor (beta chain) was carried out in a study of T cells in narcolepsy. Overall study findings and caveats: Blood of same and different patients, but not healthy controls, reportedly held recurring autoreactive clonotypes.

V lost 2 bases and J lost 8; bases outside the gene matches: 11. Germline V gives CDR1 MDHEN, CDR2 SYDVKM. The CDR3 has 15 amino acids. Measured with immunoSEQ multiplex PCR; TCRdb has only the in-frame clones, and not every one. The sample records 25,000 to 35,000 clones, roughly 77% being singletons. About this clone itself: Its specificity is not known.

The sequence came from a human donor with narcolepsy. The V and J genes are TRBV28 and TRBJ1-2; 7 bases line up with TRBD1. The specimen was CD45RA- memory CD4+ T cells from PBMCs. In DNA form, the CDR3 reads TGTGCCAGCAGTTTAAGGGGGCGTGTTCTACGAGGCTACACCTTC. It yields the protein CASSLRGRVLRGYTF.